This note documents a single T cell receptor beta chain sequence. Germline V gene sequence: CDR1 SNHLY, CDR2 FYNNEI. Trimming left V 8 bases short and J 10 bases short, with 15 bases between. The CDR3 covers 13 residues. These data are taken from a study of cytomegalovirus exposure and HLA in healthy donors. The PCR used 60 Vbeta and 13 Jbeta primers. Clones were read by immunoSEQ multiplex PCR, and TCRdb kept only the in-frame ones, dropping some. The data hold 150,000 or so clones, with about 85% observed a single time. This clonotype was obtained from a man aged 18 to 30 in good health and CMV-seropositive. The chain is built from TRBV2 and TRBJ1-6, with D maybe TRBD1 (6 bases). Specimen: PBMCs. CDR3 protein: CASEQGRESPLHF. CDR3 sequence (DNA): TGTGCCAGCGAGCAGGGGAGAGAATCACCCCTCCACTTT.